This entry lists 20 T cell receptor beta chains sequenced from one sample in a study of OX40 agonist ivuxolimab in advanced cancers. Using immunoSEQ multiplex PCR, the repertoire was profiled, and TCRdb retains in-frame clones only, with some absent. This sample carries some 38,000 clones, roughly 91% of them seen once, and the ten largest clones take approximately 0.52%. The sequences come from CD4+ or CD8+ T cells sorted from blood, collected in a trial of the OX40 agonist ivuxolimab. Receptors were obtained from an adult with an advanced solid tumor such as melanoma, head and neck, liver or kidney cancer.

CDR3 sequence: CASSYQASGGQPQHF. The CDR3 bases are TGTGCCAGCAGTTACCAGGCCTCAGGGGGTCAGCCCCAGCATTTT. The gene calls are TRBV6-5 and TRBJ1-5, with 7 positions matching TRBD1. Germline CDR1 MNHEY, CDR2 SVGAGI. V shed 2 bases and J 6 bases; nucleotides not matched to a gene: 7. There are 15 residues in the CDR3.

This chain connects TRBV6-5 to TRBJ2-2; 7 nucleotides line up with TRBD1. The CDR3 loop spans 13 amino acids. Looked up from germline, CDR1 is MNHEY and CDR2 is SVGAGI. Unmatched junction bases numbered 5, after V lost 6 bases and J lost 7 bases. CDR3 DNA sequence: TGTGCCAGCAGACAGGGGTACCACGGGGAGCTGTTTTTT. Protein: CASRQGYHGELFF.

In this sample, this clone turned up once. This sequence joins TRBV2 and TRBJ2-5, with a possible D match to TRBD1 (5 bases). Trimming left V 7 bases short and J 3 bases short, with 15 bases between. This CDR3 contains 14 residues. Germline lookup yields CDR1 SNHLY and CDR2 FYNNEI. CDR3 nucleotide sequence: TGTGCCAGCACGAAAGGGCAGGGTGAAGAGACCCAGTACTTC. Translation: CASTKGQGEETQYF.

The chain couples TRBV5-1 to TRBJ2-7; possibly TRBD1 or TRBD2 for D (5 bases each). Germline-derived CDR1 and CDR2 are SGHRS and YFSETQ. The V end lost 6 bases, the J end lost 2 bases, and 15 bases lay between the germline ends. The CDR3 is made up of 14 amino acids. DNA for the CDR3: TGCGCCAGCAAAGGAGACACGGGGCCCTACGAGCAGTACTTC. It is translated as CASKGDTGPYEQYF.

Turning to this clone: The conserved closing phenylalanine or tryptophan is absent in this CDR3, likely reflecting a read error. This chain's CDR3 is CASSEGTSRGSPLHL. The CDR3 DNA follows: TGTGCCAGCAGTGAAGGGACCTCCCGCGGTTCACCCCTCCACCTT. J is TRBJ1-6 and V is TRBV6-1; D unclear. Between the trimmed V and J ends, which lost 1 base and 9 bases, there was a span of 13 bases. Germline loops: CDR1 MNHNS, CDR2 SASEGT. The CDR3 loop spans 15 amino acids.

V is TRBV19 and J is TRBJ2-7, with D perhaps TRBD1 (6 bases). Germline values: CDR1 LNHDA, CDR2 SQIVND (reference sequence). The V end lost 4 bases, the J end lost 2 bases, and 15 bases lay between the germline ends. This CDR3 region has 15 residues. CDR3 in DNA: TGTGCCAGTAGTAAACTAACAGGGTCCACCTACGAGCAGTACTTC. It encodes CASSKLTGSTYEQYF.

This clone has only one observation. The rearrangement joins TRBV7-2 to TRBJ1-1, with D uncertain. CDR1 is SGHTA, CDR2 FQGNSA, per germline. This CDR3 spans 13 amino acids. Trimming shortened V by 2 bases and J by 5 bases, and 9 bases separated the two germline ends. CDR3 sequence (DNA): TGTGCCAGCAGCTTAACGAGGACGACTGAAGCTTTCTTT. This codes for CASSLTRTTEAFF.

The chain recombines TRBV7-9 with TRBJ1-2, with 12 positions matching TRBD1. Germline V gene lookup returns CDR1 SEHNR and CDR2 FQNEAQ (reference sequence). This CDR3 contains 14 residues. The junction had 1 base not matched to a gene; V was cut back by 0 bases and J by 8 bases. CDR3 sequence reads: CASSLAGTGGGYTF. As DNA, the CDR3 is TGTGCCAGCAGCTTAGCAGGGACAGGGGGCGGCTACACCTTC.

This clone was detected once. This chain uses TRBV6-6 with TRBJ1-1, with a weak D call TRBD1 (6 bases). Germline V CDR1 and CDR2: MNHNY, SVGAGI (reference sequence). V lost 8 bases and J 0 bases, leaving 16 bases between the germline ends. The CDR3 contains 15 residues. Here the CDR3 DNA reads TGTGCCAGCGAGAGGGCCTCAGGGGTGAACACTGAAGCTTTCTTT. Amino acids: CASERASGVNTEAFF.

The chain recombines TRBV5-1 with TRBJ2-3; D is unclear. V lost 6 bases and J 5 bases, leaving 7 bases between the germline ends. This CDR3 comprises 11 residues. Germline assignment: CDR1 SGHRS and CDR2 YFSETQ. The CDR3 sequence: CASTSQDTQYF. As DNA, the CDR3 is TGCGCCAGCACTAGTCAAGATACGCAGTATTTT. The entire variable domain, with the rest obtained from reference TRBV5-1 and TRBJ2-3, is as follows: KAGVTQTPRYLIKTRGQQVTLSCSPISGHRSVSWYQQTPGQGLQFLFEYFSETQRNKGNFPGRFSGRQFSNSRSEMNVSTLELGDSALYLCASTSQDTQYFGPGTRLTVL.

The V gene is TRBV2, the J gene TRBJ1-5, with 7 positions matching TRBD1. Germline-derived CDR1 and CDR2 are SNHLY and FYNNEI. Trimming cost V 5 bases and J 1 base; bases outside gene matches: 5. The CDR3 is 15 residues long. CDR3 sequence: CASSSRGLSNQPQHF. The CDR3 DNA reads TGTGCCAGCAGTTCCAGGGGGTTGAGCAATCAGCCCCAGCATTTT.

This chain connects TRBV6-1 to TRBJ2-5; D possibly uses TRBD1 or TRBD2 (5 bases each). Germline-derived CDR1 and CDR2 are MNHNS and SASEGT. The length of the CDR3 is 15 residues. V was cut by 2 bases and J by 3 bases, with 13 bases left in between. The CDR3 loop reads CASSESIGTEETQYF. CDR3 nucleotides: TGTGCCAGCAGTGAATCCATAGGGACGGAAGAGACCCAGTACTTC.

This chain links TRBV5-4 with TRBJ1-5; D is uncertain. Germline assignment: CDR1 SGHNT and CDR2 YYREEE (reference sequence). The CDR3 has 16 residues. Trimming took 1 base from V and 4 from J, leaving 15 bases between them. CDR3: CASSLRIGGENQPQHF. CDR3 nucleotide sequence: TGTGCCAGCAGCTTGAGGATCGGCGGGGAAAATCAGCCCCAGCATTTT.

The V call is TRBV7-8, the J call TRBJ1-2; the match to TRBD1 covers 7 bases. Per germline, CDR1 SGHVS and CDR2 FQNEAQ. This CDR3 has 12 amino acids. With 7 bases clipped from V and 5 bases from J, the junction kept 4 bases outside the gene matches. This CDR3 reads CASTGTAYGYTF. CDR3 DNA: TGTGCCAGCACAGGGACAGCATATGGCTACACCTTC.

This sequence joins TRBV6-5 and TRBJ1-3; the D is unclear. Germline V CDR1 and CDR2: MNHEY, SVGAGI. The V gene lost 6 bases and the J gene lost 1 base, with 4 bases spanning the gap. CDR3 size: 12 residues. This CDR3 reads CASRTSGNTIYF. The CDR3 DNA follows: TGTGCCAGCAGGACGTCTGGAAACACCATATATTTT.

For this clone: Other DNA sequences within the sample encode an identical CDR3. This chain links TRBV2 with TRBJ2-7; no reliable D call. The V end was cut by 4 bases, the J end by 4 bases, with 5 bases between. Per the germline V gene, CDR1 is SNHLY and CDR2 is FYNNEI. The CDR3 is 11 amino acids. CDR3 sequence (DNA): TGTGCCAGCAGTGGAACATACGAGCAGTACTTC. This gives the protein CASSGTYEQYF.

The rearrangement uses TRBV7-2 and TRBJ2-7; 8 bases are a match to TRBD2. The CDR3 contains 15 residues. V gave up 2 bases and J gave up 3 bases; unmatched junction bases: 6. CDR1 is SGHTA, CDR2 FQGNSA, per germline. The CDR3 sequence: CASSLKAGANYEQYF. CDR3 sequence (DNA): TGTGCCAGCAGCTTAAAAGCGGGGGCCAACTACGAGCAGTACTTC.

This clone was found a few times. The CDR3 reads CASSTGTGDGEKLFF. In DNA form, the CDR3 reads TGCGCCAGCAGCACCGGGACAGGGGACGGTGAAAAACTGTTTTTT. The chain is built from TRBV5-1 and TRBJ1-4; 10 bases line up with TRBD1. The germline V gene encodes CDR1 SGHRS and CDR2 YFSETQ. V trimming: 4 bases; J trimming: 7 bases; junction bases outside the gene matches: 7. The CDR3 totals 15 residues.

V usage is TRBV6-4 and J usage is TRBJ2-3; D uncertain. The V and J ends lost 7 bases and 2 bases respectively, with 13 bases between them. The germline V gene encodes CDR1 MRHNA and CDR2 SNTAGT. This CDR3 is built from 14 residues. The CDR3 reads CASKSNIDTDTQYF. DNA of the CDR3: TGTGCCAGCAAATCGAACATAGACACAGATACGCAGTATTTT.

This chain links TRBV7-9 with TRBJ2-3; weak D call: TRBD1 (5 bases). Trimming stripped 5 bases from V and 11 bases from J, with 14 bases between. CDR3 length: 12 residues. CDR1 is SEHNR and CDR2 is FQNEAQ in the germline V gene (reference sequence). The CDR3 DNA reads TGTGCCAGCAGCGCCGCCCAGGACAAGCAGTATTTT. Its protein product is CASSAAQDKQYF. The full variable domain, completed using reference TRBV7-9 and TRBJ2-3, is DTGVSQNPRHKITKRGQNVTFRCDPISEHNRLYWYRQTLGQGPEFLTYFQNEAQLEKSRLLSDRFSAERPKGSFSTLEIQRTEQGDSAMYLCASSAAQDKQYFGPGTRLTVL.